This T cell receptor (beta chain) was identified during a study of T-cell reconstitution after alpha-beta-depleted transplantation in children. Preparation of the TCRbeta library used unique molecular identifiers. TCRdb analysed the PCR reads with MiXCR anew, one entry per CDR3 protein. This table has approximately 1,000,000 distinct CDR3 sequences, around 30% appearing once. In this sample, this clonotype turned up a few times. Looked up from germline, CDR1 is MNHEY and CDR2 is SVGAGI. The CDR3 length is 16 residues. Trimming cost V 3 bases and J 2 bases; bases outside gene matches: 6. The chain has TRBV6-5 and TRBJ1-2, with TRBD1 identical over 10 bases. The sequence derives from a boy younger than two who had a stem cell transplant for SCID, so the T cells may come from the graft donor. Here the sequenced sample was PBMCs, mostly from graft donor cells, taken 360 days after TCRalphabeta/CD19-depleted stem cell transplant. The CDR3 DNA follows: TGTGCCAGCAGTTATCCCCCGGGACAGGGGAACTATGGCTACACCTTC. It specifies CASSYPPGQGNYGYTF.